This TCR beta chain was sequenced in a study of shared clonotypes between healthy human individuals. Background on the study: Ranging from 18 to 49 in age, donors were two women and a few men. Three plates each covered CD4 naive and memory; CD8 naive two, CD8 memory one.

V dropped 1 base and J dropped 0 bases, with 11 bases sitting between them. The CDR3 has 15 amino acids. Germline assignment: CDR1 SGDLS and CDR2 YYNGEE. To note about this clone: As yet, its antigen is unknown.

Repertoires were generated with immunoSEQ multiplex PCR, while TCRdb's copy carries only in-frame clones and drops some. The sample contains roughly 2.1 million clones, about 93% of which appear only once. Whole-study results and caveats: As a rule, naive subsets had a larger estimated richness than memory subsets.

CD45RO negativity and positive selection for CCR7 defined naive CD8 cells, a population that excluded terminally differentiated effector memory CD45RA+ cells. This chain links TRBV9 with TRBJ2-7, with TRBD1 as a possible D gene (5 bases). The sample consisted of naive CD8+ T cells from PBMCs. This clonotype was obtained from a man between 18 and 29 years old in good health. Some clones in this sample may be carry-over from other donors' samples. CDR3 loop: CASSVLADSSYEQYF. For the CDR3, the DNA is TGTGCCAGCAGCGTACTCGCAGACAGCTCCTACGAGCAGTACTTC.